This is a list of T cell receptor beta chains from one sample in a study of T cells in localized non-small cell lung cancer. Profiled with immunoSEQ multiplex PCR; TCRdb holds only in-frame clones, not every one. The sample carries about 21,000 clones, approximately 88% recorded once. The source material was peripheral blood mononuclear cells, sampled before any cancer treatment. The receptors were sampled from a male donor at least 60 years old with stage II lung adenocarcinoma. CDR3s include the opening cysteine and the closing phenylalanine or tryptophan. D genes are given only for firm matches. Size tells how often a clone was seen (once, few, many) or the class of an expanded clone, and some rows leave it out.

D: TRBD2
V: TRBV19
J: TRBJ2-4
size: -
DNA: TGTGCCCCCGAGGCCGGGAGGGGTTGGATTGTGTCAAACATTCAGTACTTC
CDR3: CAPEAGRGWIVSNIQYF

D: -
V: TRBV5-4
J: TRBJ1-3
size: -
DNA: TGTGCCAGCAGCTTAAAGGCCCAGGGAGCTGGAAACACCATATATTTT
CDR3: CASSLKAQGAGNTIYF

D: -
V: TRBV5-4
J: TRBJ2-1
size: -
DNA: TGTGCCAGCAGCTTATCCCTAGAGGCTAACAATGAGCAGTTCTTC
CDR3: CASSLSLEANNEQFF

D: -
V: TRBV7-9
J: TRBJ1-2
size: -
DNA: TGTGCCAGCAGCCCACGGGCAATCGGAGGCTACACCTTC
CDR3: CASSPRAIGGYTF

D: TRBD2
V: TRBV18
J: TRBJ2-5
size: once
DNA: TGTGCCAGCTCACCTCTAGCGGGAGATGGGACCCAGTACTTC
CDR3: CASSPLAGDGTQYF

D: -
V: TRBV5-1
J: TRBJ2-2
size: -
DNA: TGCGCCAGCAGCTTAAACGGGGAGCTGTTTTTT
CDR3: CASSLNGELFF

D: -
V: TRBV28
J: TRBJ1-1
size: -
DNA: TGTGCCATCTCTTCCGAGGGGTGGCGGGGGCGGGCAGCTTTCTTT
CDR3: CAISSEGWRGRAAFF

D: -
V: TRBV28
J: TRBJ1-1
size: few
DNA: TGTGCCAGCAGTTTCGCCAGGGGACCAAGGGGGGCTTTCTTT
CDR3: CASSFARGPRGAFF

D: TRBD1
V: TRBV7-3
J: TRBJ1-1
size: -
DNA: TGTGCCAGCAGCTTGACAGGGGCGAACACTGAAGCTTTCTTT
CDR3: CASSLTGANTEAFF

D: -
V: TRBV7-2
J: TRBJ1-1
size: -
DNA: TGTGCCAGCAGCTTAGGTTCCGGGAATACTGAAGCTTTCTTT
CDR3: CASSLGSGNTEAFF

D: -
V: TRBV6-1
J: TRBJ1-1
size: -
DNA: TGTGCCAGCAGTCTGGTGGGGGACTCCGGTGAAGCTTTCTTT
CDR3: CASSLVGDSGEAFF

D: -
V: TRBV6-1
J: TRBJ1-5
size: -
DNA: TGTGCCAGCGGGAGGGGAGATAATCAGCCCCAGCATTTT
CDR3: CASGRGDNQPQHF

D: -
V: TRBV6-5
J: TRBJ2-1
size: -
DNA: TGTGCCAGCAGTTACGGCCAGGGCAGGGAGCAGTTCTTC
CDR3: CASSYGQGREQFF

D: TRBD1
V: TRBV10-3
J: TRBJ1-5
size: once
DNA: TGTGCCATCAGCTTCGACAGGGGAGATCAGCCCCAGCATTTT
CDR3: CAISFDRGDQPQHF

D: TRBD1
V: TRBV27
J: TRBJ1-1
size: -
DNA: TGTGCCAGCAGTTTAGGCGTTGGACAGGGATCTGAAGCTTTCTTT
CDR3: CASSLGVGQGSEAFF

D: TRBD1
V: TRBV7-2
J: TRBJ2-7
size: -
DNA: TGTGCCAGCAGCCCTGACAGGGGGCGGGACGAGCAGTACTTC
CDR3: CASSPDRGRDEQYF

D: TRBD2
V: TRBV6-6
J: TRBJ2-7
size: -
DNA: TGTGCCAGCAGTTACTCCGGGAGGACGTACGAGCAGTACTTC
CDR3: CASSYSGRTYEQYF

D: -
V: TRBV7-2
J: TRBJ2-6
size: -
DNA: TGTGCCAGCAGCGAAGGGGACATCAGCGTCCTGACTTTC
CDR3: CASSEGDISVLTF

D: -
V: TRBV9
J: TRBJ2-7
size: -
DNA: TGTGCCAGCAGCGTAGTGGGGGAAGGAGGACCTTCCTACGAGCAGTACTTC
CDR3: CASSVVGEGGPSYEQYF

D: -
V: TRBV6-1
J: TRBJ2-3
size: -
DNA: TGTGCCAGCAGTGCGCCTTATTTAGATACGCAGTATTTT
CDR3: CASSAPYLDTQYF

D: TRBD2
V: TRBV5-1
J: TRBJ2-3
size: -
DNA: TGCGCCAGCAGCCCGGGACTAGCGGAGTTCACAGATACGCAGTATTTT
CDR3: CASSPGLAEFTDTQYF

D: -
V: TRBV5-1
J: TRBJ1-1
size: -
DNA: TGCGCCAGCAGCTTCGGGGGAGACACTGAAGCTTTCTTT
CDR3: CASSFGGDTEAFF